This T cell receptor beta chain was retrieved from a study of T cell changes during pregnancy in multiple sclerosis. The CDR3 sequence is 15 residues long. CDR1 MNHEY and CDR2 SVGAGI come from the germline V gene. Deletions cut 7 bases from V and 1 base from J, with 11 bases between. Profiled with immunoSEQ multiplex PCR; TCRdb holds only in-frame clones, not every one. This table has about 75,000 clones, more than 70% appearing once. The TCR was taken from a female donor in good health, enrolled as a control in a pregnancy study. The chain is built from TRBV6-5 and TRBJ2-6; possible D gene TRBD1, 6 bases. Here the sequenced sample was peripheral blood, taken in the first trimester of pregnancy. The CDR3 DNA follows: TGTGCCAGCATAGACCAGGGGTCTGGGGCCAACGTCCTGACTTTC. This translates into CASIDQGSGANVLTF.